These T cell receptor beta chains were read from a single sample in a study of cytomegalovirus exposure and HLA in healthy donors. The data were produced by immunoSEQ multiplex PCR, yet TCRdb's version contains in-frame clones alone and is incomplete. The sample records around 140,000 clones, approximately 63% being singletons. The sample comprised PBMCs. The receptors were gathered from a woman aged 60-75 years in good health and CMV-seropositive. CDR3s include the opening cysteine and the closing phenylalanine or tryptophan. The D gene is left open where the match is weak. Not all rows give a size; the values are once, few, many and, for expanded clones, a class.

J gene: TRBJ2-7; V gene: TRBV10-1; clone size: NA; D gene: NA; CDR3 protein: CASSRTSPREQYF; CDR3 DNA: TGCGCCAGCAGTCGGACTTCTCCTCGAGAGCAGTACTTC
J gene: TRBJ2-5; V gene: TRBV10-1; clone size: NA; D gene: TRBD2; CDR3 protein: CASASGTSGKQETQYF; CDR3 DNA: TGCGCCAGCGCCTCCGGGACTAGCGGAAAACAAGAGACCCAGTACTTC
J gene: TRBJ2-1; V gene: TRBV4-2; clone size: few; D gene: TRBD2; CDR3 protein: CASRRTSGYNEQFF; CDR3 DNA: TGTGCCAGCAGGCGGACTAGCGGATACAATGAGCAGTTCTTC
J gene: TRBJ2-3; V gene: TRBV29-1; clone size: once; D gene: TRBD2; CDR3 protein: CSVARLAGGFDTQYF; CDR3 DNA: TGCAGCGTTGCACGACTAGCGGGAGGGTTCGATACGCAGTATTTT
J gene: TRBJ2-7; V gene: TRBV4-1; clone size: NA; D gene: NA; CDR3 protein: CASSQGLAYEQYF; CDR3 DNA: TGCGCCAGCAGCCAAGGACTAGCCTACGAGCAGTACTTC
J gene: TRBJ1-5; V gene: TRBV19; clone size: NA; D gene: NA; CDR3 protein: CASSSSQVWNQPQHF; CDR3 DNA: TGTGCCAGTAGCTCCAGTCAGGTTTGGAATCAGCCCCAGCATTTT
J gene: TRBJ2-7; V gene: TRBV7-9; clone size: NA; D gene: TRBD2; CDR3 protein: CASSARTSGTYEQYF; CDR3 DNA: TGTGCCAGCAGCGCCCGGACTAGCGGGACATACGAGCAGTACTTC
J gene: TRBJ1-1; V gene: TRBV19; clone size: NA; D gene: NA; CDR3 protein: CASSTSPGETEAFF; CDR3 DNA: TGTGCCAGTAGTACCTCACCCGGGGAGACTGAAGCTTTCTTT
J gene: TRBJ2-7; V gene: TRBV10-3; clone size: few; D gene: TRBD2; CDR3 protein: CAISEGLLGGSFEQYF; CDR3 DNA: TGTGCCATCAGTGAGGGATTACTGGGGGGGTCGTTCGAGCAGTACTTC
J gene: TRBJ2-2; V gene: TRBV28; clone size: NA; D gene: NA; CDR3 protein: CASSLTGGAGELFF; CDR3 DNA: TGTGCCAGCAGTCTAACCGGAGGGGCCGGGGAGCTGTTTTTT
J gene: TRBJ1-1; V gene: TRBV6-5; clone size: NA; D gene: NA; CDR3 protein: CASSYRAGMNTEAFF; CDR3 DNA: TGTGCCAGCAGTTACAGGGCAGGGATGAACACTGAAGCTTTCTTT
J gene: TRBJ2-1; V gene: TRBV2; clone size: NA; D gene: TRBD2; CDR3 protein: CASSEVAGGPYEQFF; CDR3 DNA: TGTGCCAGCAGTGAAGTAGCGGGAGGGCCATATGAGCAGTTCTTC
J gene: TRBJ1-1; V gene: TRBV27; clone size: NA; D gene: TRBD1; CDR3 protein: CASSLGYRGTEAFF; CDR3 DNA: TGTGCCAGCAGTTTAGGTTACAGGGGCACTGAAGCTTTCTTT
J gene: TRBJ1-1; V gene: TRBV5-8; clone size: NA; D gene: TRBD1; CDR3 protein: CASSLDRGHTEAFF; CDR3 DNA: TGTGCCAGCAGCTTGGACAGGGGGCACACTGAAGCTTTCTTT
J gene: TRBJ2-7; V gene: TRBV27; clone size: NA; D gene: TRBD1; CDR3 protein: CASSLSGTGVHEQYF; CDR3 DNA: TGTGCCAGCAGTTTGTCCGGGACAGGGGTCCACGAGCAGTACTTC
J gene: TRBJ2-2; V gene: TRBV7-9; clone size: NA; D gene: TRBD1; CDR3 protein: CASSSWTGRTGELFF; CDR3 DNA: TGTGCCAGCAGCTCCTGGACAGGGCGGACCGGGGAGCTGTTTTTT
J gene: TRBJ1-2; V gene: TRBV10-3; clone size: few; D gene: TRBD1; CDR3 protein: CATKAPGQEVLGGYTF; CDR3 DNA: TGTGCCACCAAGGCTCCGGGACAGGAGGTTTTGGGTGGCTACACCTTC
J gene: TRBJ2-7; V gene: TRBV6-5; clone size: NA; D gene: TRBD1; CDR3 protein: CASSDRDRSYEQYF; CDR3 DNA: TGTGCCAGCAGCGATAGGGACAGGTCCTACGAGCAGTACTTC
J gene: TRBJ2-1; V gene: TRBV11-3; clone size: NA; D gene: TRBD1; CDR3 protein: CASSPGQGKTYNEQFF; CDR3 DNA: TGTGCCAGCAGCCCGGGACAGGGGAAAACCTACAATGAGCAGTTCTTC
J gene: TRBJ2-3; V gene: TRBV18; clone size: NA; D gene: TRBD1; CDR3 protein: CASSQGATDTQYF; CDR3 DNA: TGTGCCAGCTCCCAGGGGGCTACAGATACGCAGTATTTT
J gene: TRBJ1-2; V gene: TRBV9; clone size: NA; D gene: NA; CDR3 protein: CASSGIGWDYGYTF; CDR3 DNA: TGTGCCAGCAGCGGGATCGGGTGGGACTATGGCTACACCTTC
J gene: TRBJ2-5; V gene: TRBV11-1; clone size: NA; D gene: TRBD2; CDR3 protein: CASSLTSGTIGETQYF; CDR3 DNA: TGTGCCAGCAGCTTAACTAGCGGGACGATAGGAGAGACCCAGTACTTC
J gene: TRBJ2-5; V gene: TRBV6-1; clone size: NA; D gene: NA; CDR3 protein: CASSGNSANQETQYF; CDR3 DNA: TGTGCCAGCAGTGGAAATAGCGCCAATCAAGAGACCCAGTACTTC
J gene: TRBJ2-1; V gene: TRBV28; clone size: NA; D gene: TRBD2; CDR3 protein: CASSPPSGRANQFF; CDR3 DNA: TGTGCCAGCAGCCCCCCCAGCGGGAGGGCAAATCAGTTCTTC
J gene: TRBJ2-5; V gene: TRBV6-1; clone size: NA; D gene: TRBD2; CDR3 protein: CASSPRTSGPETQYF; CDR3 DNA: TGTGCCAGCAGTCCTCGGACTAGCGGGCCAGAGACCCAGTACTTC
J gene: TRBJ1-4; V gene: TRBV14; clone size: NA; D gene: NA; CDR3 protein: CASSQDTGFSMSEKLFF; CDR3 DNA: TGTGCCAGCAGCCAAGATACCGGGTTTTCGATGAGTGAAAAACTGTTTTTT
J gene: TRBJ1-4; V gene: TRBV7-9; clone size: NA; D gene: TRBD1; CDR3 protein: CASSTDRGENEKLFF; CDR3 DNA: TGTGCCAGCAGCACTGACAGGGGGGAAAACGAAAAACTGTTTTTT
J gene: TRBJ1-2; V gene: TRBV19; clone size: NA; D gene: NA; CDR3 protein: CASTPARGSYGYTF; CDR3 DNA: TGTGCCAGTACCCCAGCACGGGGTAGCTATGGCTACACCTTC
J gene: TRBJ1-6; V gene: TRBV6-6; clone size: NA; D gene: NA; CDR3 protein: CASRATGTNNSPLHF; CDR3 DNA: TGTGCCAGCAGAGCCACCGGGACAAATAATTCACCCCTCCACTTT
J gene: TRBJ2-7; V gene: TRBV28; clone size: few; D gene: TRBD2; CDR3 protein: CASSLSIAGGYEQYF; CDR3 DNA: TGTGCCAGCAGTCTCTCCATAGCGGGAGGCTACGAGCAGTACTTC
J gene: TRBJ2-1; V gene: TRBV5-4; clone size: NA; D gene: TRBD2; CDR3 protein: CASSLVLAGAGEQFF; CDR3 DNA: TGTGCCAGCAGCTTGGTGCTAGCGGGAGCAGGTGAGCAGTTCTTC
J gene: TRBJ1-1; V gene: TRBV11-2; clone size: NA; D gene: NA; CDR3 protein: CASSSWSEAFF; CDR3 DNA: TGTGCCAGCAGCTCTTGGAGTGAAGCTTTCTTT
J gene: TRBJ1-5; V gene: TRBV2; clone size: NA; D gene: NA; CDR3 protein: CASSAGSNQPQHF; CDR3 DNA: TGTGCCAGCAGTGCAGGGAGCAATCAGCCCCAGCATTTT
J gene: TRBJ2-1; V gene: TRBV10-3; clone size: NA; D gene: NA; CDR3 protein: CATAGNNEQFF; CDR3 DNA: TGTGCCACCGCAGGAAACAATGAGCAGTTCTTC
J gene: TRBJ2-5; V gene: TRBV6-1; clone size: NA; D gene: NA; CDR3 protein: CASSAIEAVVETQYF; CDR3 DNA: TGTGCCAGCAGTGCGATAGAGGCAGTGGTGGAGACCCAGTACTTC
J gene: TRBJ1-1; V gene: TRBV6-1; clone size: NA; D gene: TRBD1; CDR3 protein: CASSTERQGGEAFF; CDR3 DNA: TGTGCCAGCAGTACCGAGAGACAGGGCGGTGAAGCTTTCTTT
J gene: TRBJ2-5; V gene: TRBV15; clone size: NA; D gene: TRBD1; CDR3 protein: CATSKGQLEETQYF; CDR3 DNA: TGTGCCACCAGCAAGGGACAGTTAGAAGAGACCCAGTACTTC
J gene: TRBJ2-3; V gene: TRBV7-8; clone size: NA; D gene: TRBD2; CDR3 protein: CASSSFGLAEPRQYF; CDR3 DNA: TGTGCCAGCAGCTCCTTCGGACTAGCGGAGCCCAGGCAGTATTTT
J gene: TRBJ2-5; V gene: TRBV6-1; clone size: NA; D gene: TRBD1; CDR3 protein: CASSDPTGGWETQYF; CDR3 DNA: TGTGCCAGCAGTGATCCCACAGGGGGCTGGGAGACCCAGTACTTC
J gene: TRBJ2-7; V gene: TRBV6-6; clone size: NA; D gene: NA; CDR3 protein: CASSSFREAYEQYF; CDR3 DNA: TGTGCCAGCAGTTCCTTCAGGGAAGCCTACGAGCAGTACTTC
J gene: TRBJ2-3; V gene: TRBV19; clone size: NA; D gene: NA; CDR3 protein: CASSYGYTQYF; CDR3 DNA: TGTGCCAGTAGTTATGGCTATACGCAGTATTTT
J gene: TRBJ2-7; V gene: TRBV5-4; clone size: NA; D gene: TRBD2; CDR3 protein: CASSLISLADSSYEQYF; CDR3 DNA: TGTGCCAGCAGCTTGATCAGTCTAGCGGATAGCTCCTACGAGCAGTACTTC
J gene: TRBJ2-3; V gene: TRBV19; clone size: NA; D gene: NA; CDR3 protein: CASSTGEDTQYF; CDR3 DNA: TGTGCCAGTAGTACAGGGGAGGATACGCAGTATTTT
J gene: TRBJ2-1; V gene: TRBV6-5; clone size: NA; D gene: TRBD2; CDR3 protein: CASSIGLVSVNEQFF; CDR3 DNA: TGTGCCAGCAGCATAGGACTAGTTTCGGTCAATGAGCAGTTCTTC
J gene: TRBJ2-1; V gene: TRBV19; clone size: NA; D gene: NA; CDR3 protein: CASNAGDEQFF; CDR3 DNA: TGTGCCAGTAATGCGGGTGATGAGCAGTTCTTC
J gene: TRBJ1-3; V gene: TRBV28; clone size: NA; D gene: TRBD1; CDR3 protein: CASSAPAGTGSVWSGNTIYF; CDR3 DNA: TGTGCCAGCAGTGCCCCTGCCGGGACAGGGTCTGTGTGGAGTGGAAACACCATATATTTT
J gene: TRBJ2-1; V gene: TRBV30; clone size: NA; D gene: NA; CDR3 protein: CAWSATRTVSYNEQFF; CDR3 DNA: TGTGCCTGGAGTGCAACCCGGACAGTATCCTACAATGAGCAGTTCTTC
J gene: TRBJ1-2; V gene: TRBV7-9; clone size: NA; D gene: NA; CDR3 protein: CASTIGSGGSGYTF; CDR3 DNA: TGTGCCAGCACCATTGGGTCGGGGGGCAGTGGCTACACCTTC
J gene: TRBJ1-2; V gene: TRBV9; clone size: NA; D gene: TRBD1; CDR3 protein: CASSERQGANYGYTF; CDR3 DNA: TGTGCCAGCAGCGAGAGACAGGGCGCTAACTATGGCTACACCTTC
J gene: TRBJ2-3; V gene: TRBV9; clone size: NA; D gene: NA; CDR3 protein: CASSVEAGRDTQYF; CDR3 DNA: TGTGCCAGCAGCGTAGAGGCCGGGAGAGATACGCAGTATTTT
J gene: TRBJ1-5; V gene: TRBV19; clone size: NA; D gene: NA; CDR3 protein: CASSWESHQHF; CDR3 DNA: TGTGCCAGTAGTTGGGAGAGTCACCAGCATTTT
J gene: TRBJ2-3; V gene: TRBV7-9; clone size: NA; D gene: NA; CDR3 protein: CASSSLTDTQYF; CDR3 DNA: TGTGCCAGCAGCTCCCTCACAGATACGCAGTATTTT
J gene: TRBJ2-5; V gene: TRBV6-1; clone size: NA; D gene: NA; CDR3 protein: CASSDQTGAETQYF; CDR3 DNA: TGTGCCAGCAGTGACCAGACAGGAGCGGAGACCCAGTACTTC
J gene: TRBJ2-1; V gene: TRBV10-3; clone size: few; D gene: TRBD2; CDR3 protein: CAISELSSGTYNEQFF; CDR3 DNA: TGTGCCATCAGTGAGTTAAGTAGCGGGACCTACAATGAGCAGTTCTTC
J gene: TRBJ2-7; V gene: TRBV5-8; clone size: NA; D gene: NA; CDR3 protein: CASSLIHEQYF; CDR3 DNA: TGTGCCAGCAGCTTAATTCACGAGCAGTACTTC